These 8 T cell receptor beta chains came from one sample sequenced in a study of T-cell reconstitution after alpha-beta-depleted transplantation in children. Using unique molecular identifiers, the investigators prepared the TCRbeta library. In TCRdb, the PCR reads were re-called with MiXCR into one record per CDR3 protein. Counted here are just under 550,000 distinct CDR3 sequences, about 18% occurring once; the ten biggest clones make up 3.3%. The sample here was PBMCs from the stem cell graft donor, taken from the stem cell graft. The source of these receptors is a human donor who donated a stem cell graft to a child with acute lymphoblastic leukemia.

There are a few counts of this clonotype. The chain joins TRBV7-2 to TRBJ2-2; unclear D gene. Germline CDR1 SGHTA, CDR2 FQGNSA. CDR3 length: 14 residues. Trimming pared 5 bases from V and 3 bases from J, leaving 10 bases between. This CDR3 is CASSPDAHTGELFF. The CDR3 DNA sequence: TGTGCCAGCAGCCCCGACGCGCACACCGGGGAGCTGTTTTTT. Full variable domain (outside the CDR3, taken from reference TRBV7-2 and TRBJ2-2): GAGVSQSPSNKVTEKGKDVELRCDPISGHTALYWYRQSLGQGLEFLIYFQGNSAPDKSGLPSDRFSAERTGGSVSTLTIQRTQQEDSAVYLCASSPDAHTGELFFGEGSRLTVL.

The CDR3 protein is CASRVDSTDTQYF. The CDR3 nucleotides read TGCGCCAGCAGGGTCGACTCCACAGATACGCAGTATTTT. V and J are TRBV5-1 and TRBJ2-3; D is unresolved. From germline, CDR1 is SGHRS and CDR2 YFSETQ. V lost 5 bases and J 2 bases, leaving 9 bases between the germline ends. This CDR3 region has 13 residues.

This clonotype was seen only a few times. The rearrangement links TRBV20-1 to TRBJ2-1, with 11 bases matching TRBD2. The CDR3 totals 15 residues. Germline CDR1 DFQATT, CDR2 SNEGSKA (reference sequence). In DNA, the CDR3 is TGCAGCGGACTAGCGGGCCCCTTGATCGGCAATGAGCAGTTCTTC. Residues: CSGLAGPLIGNEQFF.

This clonotype was counted at least ten times. V gene TRBV3-1 combines with J gene TRBJ2-2; D is undetermined. The germline V and J ends were trimmed by 1 base and 3 bases, with 12 bases remaining between them. The CDR3 runs 16 residues. Germline lookup yields CDR1 LGHDT and CDR2 YNNKEL (reference sequence). CDR3 DNA: TGTGCCAGCAGCCAAGGTTTACGGCTTTACACCGGGGAGCTGTTTTTT. Residues: CASSQGLRLYTGELFF.

The chain couples TRBV7-9 to TRBJ1-3, with no clear D. The germline V gene has CDR1 SEHNR and CDR2 FQNEAQ (reference sequence). V was cut by 0 bases and J by 2 bases, with 11 bases left in between. CDR3 length: 16 amino acids. The CDR3 nucleotides read TGTGCCAGCAGCTTAGCAACGGTCTATACTGGAAACACCATATATTTT. Protein sequence: CASSLATVYTGNTIYF.

This clonotype came up a few times. This chain links TRBV9 with TRBJ2-3, with TRBD1 matching over 7 bases. V gave up 5 bases and J gave up 3 bases; unmatched junction bases: 6. The germline V gene encodes CDR1 SGDLS and CDR2 YYNGEE. The CDR3 sequence is 14 residues long. CDR3 nucleotides: TGTGCCAGCAGAGGGGGCGAGTTAACAGATACGCAGTATTTT. It yields the protein CASRGGELTDTQYF.

The sample holds a few counts of this clonotype. J is TRBJ2-1 and V is TRBV11-1; weak D call: TRBD1 (6 bases). CDR1 SGHAT and CDR2 FQDESV come from the germline V gene (reference sequence). Trimming pared 1 base from V and 4 bases from J, leaving 11 bases between. The CDR3 spans 15 residues. The CDR3 reads CASSLVWTDYNEQFF. Written as DNA, the CDR3 is TGTGCCAGCAGCTTAGTCTGGACAGATTACAATGAGCAGTTCTTC. Full variable domain (outside the CDR3, taken from reference TRBV11-1 and TRBJ2-1): EAEVAQSPRYKITEKSQAVAFWCDPISGHATLYWYRQILGQGPELLVQFQDESVVDDSQLPKDRFSAERLKGVDSTLKIQPAELGDSAMYLCASSLVWTDYNEQFFGPGTRLTVL.

This clonotype was recorded a few times. The V and J genes are TRBV12-3 or TRBV12-4 and TRBJ1-5; possible D gene TRBD1, 5 bases. The CDR3 totals 15 residues. V shed 7 bases and J shed 4 bases, with 17 bases lying between them. CDR3 DNA sequence: TGTGCCAGCACCAAGGTGGGGACGCCGAATCAGCCCCAGCATTTT. Amino acids: CASTKVGTPNQPQHF.